Here is one TCR beta chain with its context. Its antigen is currently unknown. The sample is drawn from a study of cytomegalovirus exposure and HLA in healthy donors. Study results and caveats: As was reported, the HLA-A and HLA-B alleles of most subjects were accurately predicted from TCR beta sequences. Later, an analysis found that common viral pathogens appeared to be linked with several of the most significant clusters. Information on immune exposure was restricted to one variable (CMV serostatus). Earlier analysis found most TCR beta V segments productive about 87% or about 30% of the time.

PCR employed 60 Vbeta and 13 Jbeta primers. Assay used: immunoSEQ multiplex PCR; TCRdb lists only in-frame clones, some missing. Its clone listing holds 150,000 or so clones. The sequenced sample was PBMCs. The TCR sequence derives from a woman aged 18-35 years in good health and CMV-seronegative.

CDR3 sequence reads: CATSPGTVNQPQHF. DNA for the CDR3: TGTGCCACCTCCCCCGGGACAGTAAATCAGCCCCAGCATTTT. The rearrangement joins TRBV27 to TRBJ1-5; 7 bases are shared with TRBD1. The CDR3 length is 14 residues. In germline, CDR1 is MNHEY, CDR2 SMNVEV (reference sequence). V lost 10 bases and J lost 4; bases outside the gene matches: 10.